Presented here are 26 T cell receptor beta chains from one specimen sequenced in a study of blood T cell repertoires in COVID-19. Assay: immunoSEQ multiplex PCR; the TCRdb copy retains only in-frame clones and omits some. Among 65,000 to 100,000 clones, roughly four fifths were seen once, and the ten largest hold less than 15%. Source material: peripheral blood. Every receptor here comes from a human donor in a cohort sampled during active COVID-19.

The chain joins TRBV5-8 to TRBJ2-1, with TRBD1 identical over 8 bases. Unmatched junction bases numbered 5, after V lost 0 bases and J lost 6 bases. This CDR3 spans 15 amino acids. CDR1 and CDR2 from the germline V gene are SGHTS and YDEGEE. For the CDR3, the DNA is TGTGCCAGCAGCTTGGTGGACAGGGATATCAATGAGCAGTTCTTC. It codes for CASSLVDRDINEQFF.

This chain joins TRBV5-1 and TRBJ1-1; 9 nucleotides agree with TRBD1. The V gene end was trimmed by 6 bases and the J gene end by 1 base; junction bases not matched to a gene: 19. CDR1 is SGHRS and CDR2 is YFSETQ in the germline V gene. CDR3 length: 19 amino acids. The CDR3 sequence: CASNDKTTGTGTRNTEAFF. CDR3 bases: TGCGCCAGCAACGACAAAACAACCGGGACAGGGACTAGGAACACTGAAGCTTTCTTT.

This sequence joins TRBV3-1 (or the pseudogene TRBV3-2) and TRBJ1-2; possible D gene TRBD1, 5 bases. This CDR3 is built from 13 residues. Germline CDR1 and CDR2: LGHDT and YNNKEL (reference sequence). Trimming left V 7 bases short and J 8 bases short, with 17 bases between. Here the CDR3 reads CASTLTEEGGYTF. The CDR3 coding sequence is TGTGCCAGCACGCTTACTGAGGAGGGGGGCTACACCTTC.

V and J are TRBV7-9 and TRBJ1-5; 10 nucleotides agree with TRBD1. In germline, CDR1 is SEHNR, CDR2 FQNEAQ (reference sequence). There are 15 residues in the CDR3. The trim removed 5 bases at V and 5 bases at J, leaving 6 bases unmatched. This CDR3 reads CASSQGQGPHQPQHF. The CDR3 DNA follows: TGTGCCAGCAGCCAGGGACAGGGGCCACATCAGCCCCAGCATTTT.

The rearrangement uses TRBV7-6 and TRBJ1-1, with D maybe TRBD1 (5 bases). The germline gives CDR1 SGHVS, CDR2 FNYEAQ. This CDR3 is 13 amino acids long. V lost 5 bases to trimming and J lost 5 bases, with 12 bases between them. In DNA, the CDR3 is TGTGCCAGCAGCCCAATCTCAGGGACTGAAGCTTTCTTT. Amino acid sequence: CASSPISGTEAFF.

CDR3 coding DNA: TGTGCCAGTAGTTCCACCTGGCGGCGGGGGAGCTCCTACGAGCAGTACTTC. Translation: CASSSTWRRGSSYEQYF. This chain connects TRBV19 to TRBJ2-7; 7 bases are a match to TRBD2. V gave up 5 bases and J gave up 0 bases; unmatched junction bases: 13. Per the germline V gene, CDR1 is LNHDA and CDR2 is SQIVND (reference sequence). The CDR3 is 17 amino acids. The variable domain in full, completed from reference TRBV19 and TRBJ2-7, reads DGGITQSPKYLFRKEGQNVTLSCEQNLNHDAMYWYRQDPGQGLRLIYYSQIVNDFQKGDIAEGYSVSREKKESFPLTVTSAQKNPTAFYLCASSSTWRRGSSYEQYFGPGTRLTVT.

For the CDR3, the DNA is TGTGCCAGTAGTATCACCGGGATGAGGGCTAACTATGGCTACACCTTC. This sequence encodes CASSITGMRANYGYTF. The chain has TRBV19 and TRBJ1-2; no firm D call. Trimming pared 3 bases from V and 0 bases from J, leaving 14 bases between. The CDR3 is 16 residues long. Germline loops: CDR1 LNHDA, CDR2 SQIVND (reference sequence).

The V call is TRBV9, the J call TRBJ2-2; 7 bases are shared with TRBD1. With 1 base clipped from V and 4 bases from J, the junction kept 10 bases outside the gene matches. The germline V gene has CDR1 SGDLS and CDR2 YYNGEE. CDR3 length equals 17 residues. CDR3 loop: CASSVLSGGTSTGELFF. CDR3 DNA: TGTGCCAGCAGCGTACTGTCAGGGGGAACGAGCACCGGGGAGCTGTTTTTT. Based on the CDR3 plus reference TRBV9 and TRBJ2-2, the full variable domain is DSGVTQTPKHLITATGQRVTLRCSPRSGDLSVYWYQQSLDQGLQFLIQYYNGEERAKGNILERFSAQQFPDLHSELNLSSLELGDSALYFCASSVLSGGTSTGELFFGEGSRLTVL.

The rearrangement links TRBV7-3 to TRBJ2-1; TRBD1 aligns across 8 bases. The CDR3 loop spans 15 amino acids. V was clipped by 4 bases and J by 4 bases; unmatched bases: 6. The V gene's germline CDR1 is SGHTA and CDR2 FQGTGA. For the CDR3, the DNA is TGTGCCAGCAGCTCCCGGGGACAGGCTTACAATGAGCAGTTCTTC. Translating it yields CASSSRGQAYNEQFF.

The genes are TRBV7-3 and TRBJ2-1, with D possibly TRBD2 on 6 matching bases. The V end lost 5 bases, the J end lost 10 bases, and 24 bases lay between the germline ends. CDR3 length: 16 amino acids. Germline V gene data show CDR1 as SGHTA and CDR2 as FQGTGA. The CDR3 sequence is CASSLGLKRGRMEQFF. The CDR3 nucleotides are TGTGCCAGCAGCCTGGGTTTGAAGCGTGGGAGGATGGAGCAGTTCTTC. Based on the CDR3 plus reference TRBV7-3 and TRBJ2-1, the full variable domain is GAGVSQTPSNKVTEKGKYVELRCDPISGHTALYWYRQSLGQGPEFLIYFQGTGAADDSGLPNDRFFAVRPEGSVSTLKIQRTERGDSAVYLCASSLGLKRGRMEQFFGPGTRLTVL.

This clone appeared a single time. This chain joins TRBV6-5 and TRBJ1-4; D unclear. Germline assignment: CDR1 MNHEY and CDR2 SVGAGI. The ends were cut back, 1 base at V and 5 bases at J, with 11 bases in the middle. CDR3 size: 15 residues. CDR3 region: CASSYFNRRNEKLFF. Written as DNA, the CDR3 is TGTGCCAGCAGTTACTTTAACCGCAGGAATGAAAAACTGTTTTTT.

The J gene is TRBJ1-5, the V gene TRBV18; 7 bases fit TRBD1. J lost 11 bases, V lost 3 bases, and 7 bases had no gene match. The CDR3 spans 13 residues. In germline, CDR1 is KGHSH, CDR2 LQKENI. The CDR3 DNA reads as TGTGCCAGCTCACCGCGACAGGGAGAAGCCCAGCATTTT. It translates to CASSPRQGEAQHF.

The genes are TRBV13 and TRBJ1-6, with 9 bases identical to TRBD1. The ends lost 5 bases at V and 12 bases at J; junction bases unmatched: 11. CDR1 PRHDT and CDR2 FYEKMQ come from the germline V gene (reference sequence). The CDR3 contains 15 residues. CDR3 in DNA: TGTGCCAGCAGCCCCCCGGGACAGGGCCCGCGACCCCTCCACTTT. Translation: CASSPPGQGPRPLHF.

This chain uses TRBV30 with TRBJ2-2, with 9 nucleotides matching TRBD2. V lost 5 bases to trimming and J lost 6 bases; unmatched junction nucleotides: 7. This CDR3 is 14 amino acids long. Germline V gives CDR1 GTSNPN, CDR2 SVGIG (reference sequence). CDR3 nucleotides: TGTGCCTGGCGGCCTAGCGGGGAAGCCGGGGAGCTGTTTTTT. This codes for CAWRPSGEAGELFF.

V and J are TRBV19 and TRBJ1-2, with 7 positions matching TRBD1. With V trimmed by 2 bases and J by 8 bases, 2 bases remained unmatched. CDR3 length equals 12 residues. The germline CDR1 and CDR2 sequences are LNHDA and SQIVND (reference sequence). CDR3 in amino acids: CASSIPGGGYTF. DNA of the CDR3: TGTGCCAGTAGTATACCAGGGGGAGGCTACACCTTC. Complete variable domain (other parts from reference TRBV19 and TRBJ1-2): DGGITQSPKYLFRKEGQNVTLSCEQNLNHDAMYWYRQDPGQGLRLIYYSQIVNDFQKGDIAEGYSVSREKKESFPLTVTSAQKNPTAFYLCASSIPGGGYTFGSGTRLTVV.

The rearrangement joins TRBV6-1 to TRBJ2-1; TRBD2 aligns across 9 bases. V lost 3 bases to trimming and J lost 9 bases; unmatched junction nucleotides: 6. This CDR3 is 14 amino acids long. Germline V gene lookup returns CDR1 MNHNS and CDR2 SASEGT. The CDR3 nucleotides read TGTGCCAGCAGTGATTATGGCGGGAGGGGTGAGCAGTTCTTC. Protein sequence: CASSDYGGRGEQFF.

The V and J genes are TRBV4-1 and TRBJ2-3; TRBD2 matches at 10 bases. The CDR3 totals 16 residues. In germline, CDR1 is MGHRA, CDR2 YSYEKL. Trimming at V came to 4 bases and at J to 6 bases, leaving 10 bases not matched to a gene. CDR3 protein: CASSLAGGRPTDTQYF. DNA for the CDR3: TGCGCCAGCAGCCTAGCGGGGGGACGTCCAACCGATACGCAGTATTTT.

J is TRBJ2-5 and V is TRBV6-1, with D perhaps TRBD1 (6 bases). This CDR3 is built from 17 residues. Trimming left V 4 bases short and J 3 bases short, with 21 bases between. CDR1 MNHNS and CDR2 SASEGT come from the germline V gene. The CDR3 sequence: CASSGLGHAITKETQYF. CDR3 coding DNA: TGTGCCAGCAGTGGTCTGGGACACGCCATAACAAAAGAGACCCAGTACTTC.

J is TRBJ2-3 and V is TRBV7-9; maybe TRBD2 (6 bases). Per the germline V gene, CDR1 is SEHNR and CDR2 is FQNEAQ (reference sequence). The V end lost 7 bases, the J end lost 2 bases, and 16 bases lay between the germline ends. The CDR3 is 15 amino acids. CDR3 amino acids: CASIPRGGDTDTQYF. The CDR3 DNA sequence: TGTGCCAGCATCCCCCGGGGAGGAGACACAGATACGCAGTATTTT. The whole variable domain, remainder taken from reference TRBV7-9 and TRBJ2-3, is DTGVSQNPRHKITKRGQNVTFRCDPISEHNRLYWYRQTLGQGPEFLTYFQNEAQLEKSRLLSDRFSAERPKGSFSTLEIQRTEQGDSAMYLCASIPRGGDTDTQYFGPGTRLTVL.

The V gene is TRBV7-2, the J gene TRBJ1-1, with D possibly matching TRBD1 (6 bases). The CDR3 has 19 residues. Germline V CDR1 and CDR2: SGHTA, FQGNSA. Trimming left V 2 bases short and J 3 bases short, with 25 bases between. The CDR3 coding sequence is TGTGCCAGCAGCTTATTTTTTATGGTGCAGGGGAAGTCGTACACTGAAGCTTTCTTT. Translated, it gives CASSLFFMVQGKSYTEAFF.

The J gene is TRBJ1-5, the V gene TRBV6-5; D call uncertain. Germline loops: CDR1 MNHEY, CDR2 SVGAGI. V was trimmed by 0 bases and J by 1 base, leaving 7 bases between them. The CDR3 length is 15 residues. The CDR3 reads CASSYSVRSNQPQHF. In DNA, the CDR3 is TGTGCCAGCAGTTACTCAGTCCGGAGCAATCAGCCCCAGCATTTT.

The genes are TRBV5-1 and TRBJ1-1; a possible D gene is TRBD1 (5 bases). Germline V gene sequence: CDR1 SGHRS, CDR2 YFSETQ. The CDR3 loop spans 13 amino acids. V lost 7 bases and J lost 2, with 12 bases in between. CDR3 sequence: CASAAGKNTEAFF. The DNA for the CDR3 is TGCGCCAGCGCAGCAGGGAAAAACACTGAAGCTTTCTTT.

V is TRBV5-5 and J is TRBJ2-3, with D maybe TRBD2 (7 bases). CDR1 is SGHKS and CDR2 is YYEKEE in the germline V gene (reference sequence). This CDR3 is 14 amino acids long. The V end lost 0 bases, the J end lost 9 bases, and 14 bases lay between the germline ends. CDR3 region: CASSLEIGGRTQYF. The CDR3 nucleotides are TGTGCCAGCAGCTTGGAAATCGGGGGGCGGACGCAGTATTTT.

The CDR3 DNA reads TGTGCCAGCAGCCCGAGCTCTGGGGCCAACGTCCTGACTTTC. Encoded protein: CASSPSSGANVLTF. This chain connects TRBV14 to TRBJ2-6; D not resolved. Trimming cost V 4 bases and J 0 bases, with 4 bases left between them. The germline V gene encodes CDR1 SGHDN and CDR2 FVKESK. The CDR3 extends over 14 amino acids.

The genes are TRBV7-8 and TRBJ1-1; 7 bases match TRBD1. The CDR3 is 15 residues long. V lost 1 base to trimming and J lost 3 bases; unmatched junction nucleotides: 5. The V gene's germline CDR1 is SGHVS and CDR2 FQNEAQ. CDR3 sequence (DNA): TGTGCCAGCAGCTTAGAGGGGGCAGGAGACACTGAAGCTTTCTTT. This encodes CASSLEGAGDTEAFF.

V is TRBV7-9 and J is TRBJ2-4; D call uncertain. Trimming left V 5 bases short and J 0 bases short, with 14 bases between. The CDR3 sequence is 16 residues long. The germline gives CDR1 SEHNR, CDR2 FQNEAQ (reference sequence). The CDR3 region is CASSPNFRVAKNIQYF. Written as DNA, the CDR3 is TGTGCCAGCAGCCCAAATTTCCGCGTAGCCAAAAACATTCAGTACTTC.